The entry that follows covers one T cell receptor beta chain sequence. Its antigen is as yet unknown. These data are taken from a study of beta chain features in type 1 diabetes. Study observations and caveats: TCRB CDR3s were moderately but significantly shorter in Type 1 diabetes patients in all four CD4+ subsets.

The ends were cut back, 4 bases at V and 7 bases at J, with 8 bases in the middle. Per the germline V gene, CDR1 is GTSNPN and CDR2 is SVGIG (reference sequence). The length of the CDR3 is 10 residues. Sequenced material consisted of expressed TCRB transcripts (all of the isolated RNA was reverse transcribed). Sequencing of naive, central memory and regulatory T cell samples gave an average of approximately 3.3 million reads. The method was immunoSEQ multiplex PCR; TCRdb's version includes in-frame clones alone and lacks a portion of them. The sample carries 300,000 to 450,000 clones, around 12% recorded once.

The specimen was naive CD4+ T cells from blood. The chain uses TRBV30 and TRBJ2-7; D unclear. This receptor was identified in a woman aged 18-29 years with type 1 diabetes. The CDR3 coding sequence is TGTGCCTGGAACCACGGGGAGCAGTACTTC. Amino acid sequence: CAWNHGEQYF.